This record looks at one TCR beta chain sequence and its context. It lacks a known antigen. Within one base of it there is no much larger clone, and no base qualities were kept. Trimming removed 6 bases from V and 3 bases from J; the gene matches leave 3 bases unexplained. The CDR3 sequence holds 13 residues, the cysteine and phenylalanine included. Just CDR3 DNA is preserved here, 39 bases in frame from base 1. CDR1 and CDR2 (MNHNY, SVGAGI) derive from the germline V gene (reference sequence). Genomic DNA was extracted with the Qiagen DNeasy kit from unsorted PBMCs and from negatively selected CD4+ and CD8+ fractions. Using primers that anneal to V and J segments, immunoSEQ multiplex PCR amplified the TCR beta CDR3 regions. A synthetic immune receptor repertoire was used to minimize amplification bias, and any residual bias was removed computationally once sequencing was done. Processing in the source paper ran as follows. Repertoire diversity was quantified as the Shannon entropy index using custom Python scripts. Unsorted, CD4+ and CD8+ repertoires were examined separately, except in combined analyses, for which CD4+ and CD8+ sequences were merged in silico. Clonal expansion was defined as a frequency increase of at least 2-fold after treatment compared with C1D1, and clones undetected at baseline were assigned a pseudocount of 0.5. Clones with 0 or 1 copy at C1D1 were defined as singleton clones, while clones with 2 or more copies were defined as non-singleton clones. By matching protein sequences in sorted samples from the same patient, clones expanded in unsorted samples were annotated as CD4+, CD8+ or unknown. Diversity changes from C1D1 to C4D1 were tested in paired samples using Wilcoxon tests. TCRdb provides this immuneACCESS table in a form limited to in-frame rearrangements. Some clones are lacking; in checked studies, under half of them reflect an unresolved V gene, and why the rest are absent is not known. V and J calls and clone size are copied from that table; D and trimming were computed from the DNA. This sample is represented by tens of thousands of clones; around 85% of them were singletons. The top ten hold 10% to 15% of the sample.

These data originate in a study of PD-1 blockade in classical Hodgkin lymphoma (dated by TCRdb to 2019 to 2021). Background for the entire study: Nivolumab dosing was 3 mg/kg intravenously every 2 weeks, continuing until either disease progression or unacceptable toxicity. To define a peripheral blood immune signature of response to PD-1 blockade in classical Hodgkin lymphoma, the study combined TCR beta sequencing with CyTOF. General findings and caveats noted by the study authors: Baseline TCR diversity was reported to be lower in newly diagnosed patients than in healthy donors and to be lower still in relapsed/refractory patients. Baseline diversity similar to that of newly diagnosed patients was observed in trial patients achieving complete response, whereas significantly lower diversity was observed in partial responders and progressors. The study covered only a single clinical trial cohort, and the causes of the repertoire differences, possibly disease activity or prior therapy, were still not defined. CD4+ but not CD8+ TCR diversity rose significantly by C4D1 (p=0.0027 vs p=0.16), most apparent in complete responders (p=0.02). Patients starting nivolumab less than 1 year after ASCT had lower diversity and were excluded from later analyses to avoid confounding by immune reconstitution.

The time point label here, explained by the study, means: cycle 4 day 1 (C4D1), after around six weeks of nivolumab. Every trial patient had relapsed following autologous stem cell transplantation, and prior brentuximab vedotin exposure was what differed among cohorts A, B and C. The trial cohort was composed of 56 patients with relapsed/refractory classical Hodgkin lymphoma, for whom complete response, partial response or progressive disease was recorded as best overall response. In the multi-cohort phase II CheckMate 205 trial, trial patients received single-agent nivolumab. An independent review committee assessed best overall response using the 2007 International Working Group response criteria. Trial PBMCs were collected just before the start of nivolumab (C1D1) and during therapy at cycle 2 day 1 and cycle 4 day 1. Peripheral blood was collected in 8 mL Vacutainer Cell Preparation Tubes, from which PBMCs were isolated by centrifugation and then cryopreserved.

Sequences were derived from peripheral blood mononuclear cells (PBMCs), sampled before the fourth cycle of nivolumab. The TCR was taken from a human donor with classical Hodgkin lymphoma. The V and J genes are TRBV6-6 and TRBJ2-7, and TRBD1 aligns with 9 junction nucleotides. The nucleotide sequence is TGTGCCAGCAGCAACAGGGGGCTCTACGAGCAGTACTTC. This is translated as CASSNRGLYEQYF.